This paragraph reports one T cell receptor beta chain. Its antigen specificity is not known. No quality values exist for individual bases; no much larger clone is one base distant. The immunoSEQ Assay, a bias-controlled multiplex PCR, was used to amplify TCRbeta CDR3 regions from genomic DNA. On the study's bioinformatics: The number of nucleated cells in each sample was estimated by amplification of reference gene primers within the assay. To quantify the absolute abundance of each unique TCRbeta CDR3 rearrangement, sequence reads were collapsed and filtered. Productive Simpson clonality was computed per sample as the square root of Simpson's diversity index over productive rearrangements. TCRdb holds this immuneACCESS table with in-frame rearrangements only. Some clones are missing; in checked studies, unresolved V genes explain under half, and the rest has no known cause. That table is the source of V, J and clone size, and D and trimming were worked out from the DNA. For this sample there are approximately 280,000 clones; around 85% appear just once. The leading ten clones occupy roughly 6.3% of the sample.

This entry is derived from a study of blood T cell repertoires in COVID-19 (dated by TCRdb to the early 2020s). The study in broad terms: The collaborator samples originated in the United States, Italy and Spain and spanned the acute and convalescent phases of COVID-19. The prospective study material was composed of cDNA or gDNA derived from T cells, B-cell-depleted T cells, or PBMCs. Subjects who had been exposed to COVID-19, were actively infected with it, or had recovered from it provided the deeply sampled blood TCRbeta repertoires that made up the dataset. The repertoires were made available in a free public database intended to serve as a resource for research on the immune response to SARS-CoV-2. Samples were obtained from the ongoing ImmuneRACE study (first 160 participants) and from over 1,000 subjects provided by 6 global collaborators. Sample metadata almost always included a de-identified subject ID, COVID-19 status, age in years and sex. Where HLA class I and class II types were available, the types were taken from metadata supplied by the sample provider, not from assay-based typing. The research as a whole found: The quantity of clinical and demographic metadata differed by source and by participant and was supplied without curation.

In the prospective study, participants were roughly 18 to 100 years old, resided in about two dozen geographic areas of the United States, and were enrolled through a virtual design. Cohort assignment in the prospective study relied on participant-reported clinical history from a screening survey and a study questionnaire. For ImmuneRACE Cohort 3, a participant was defined as recovered based on two consecutive negative NP/OP PCR tests, clearance by a healthcare professional, or resolution of symptoms. In the prospective study, mobile phlebotomists collected whole blood, serum and a nasopharyngeal or oropharyngeal swab from each participant. Additional blood draws and questionnaires over an approximately two-month period could optionally be provided by prospective study participants. Before DNA extraction, prospective study blood samples were shipped either frozen or at room temperature. Input material: PBMCs or T cells enriched from blood (not recorded which). The TCR originated in a woman aged 40-49 years who had recovered from COVID-19.

The CDR3: CASSRDRLGPGANVLTF. At the DNA level, the sequence is TGTGCCAGCAGCAGGGACAGGTTAGGCCCTGGGGCCAACGTCCTGACTTTC. The chain links TRBV9 with TRBJ2-6; 8 bases in between match TRBD1. Trimming takes 4 bases off V and 2 bases off J; junction bases not matched to a gene: 8. As encoded in the germline V gene, CDR1 is SGDLS while CDR2 is YYNGEE. The CDR3 has 17 amino acids, counting the end cysteine and phenylalanine. Just the 51-base CDR3 DNA is kept, in frame starting at base 1.